Sequencing of this T cell receptor (beta chain) was carried out in a study of blood T cells in healthy people across ages. This clonotype has just a few counts. Its antigen is unknown. Together with a sample-barcoded 5' primer, a J-beta primer mix was included in a second PCR lasting about 6 to 12 cycles. The template-switch adaptor was a 5' adaptor with 12 random nucleotides. It tagged each cDNA molecule. One entry per CDR3 protein, called by TCRdb with MiXCR from the 5' RACE reads. Here the sample spans 550,000 to 750,000 distinct CDR3 sequences, over 20% being singletons. General study results and limits: Naive CD4+ cell counts and diversity both ran higher in long-lived than in aged donors.

This CDR3 is built from 14 residues. Germline V gene lookup returns CDR1 KGHDR and CDR2 SFDVKD. This clonotype originated in a man aged 70-80 years in good health. What was sequenced was blood. The chain employs TRBV24-1 and TRBJ2-5; TRBD2 agrees at 9 bases. The J call may be mistaken, given a closer DNA end match to TRBJ2-1. The CDR3 region has the DNA TGTGCCACCAGTCAGGGACTAGCTTTCCACGAGCAGTTCTTC. Protein: CATSQGLAFHEQFF.